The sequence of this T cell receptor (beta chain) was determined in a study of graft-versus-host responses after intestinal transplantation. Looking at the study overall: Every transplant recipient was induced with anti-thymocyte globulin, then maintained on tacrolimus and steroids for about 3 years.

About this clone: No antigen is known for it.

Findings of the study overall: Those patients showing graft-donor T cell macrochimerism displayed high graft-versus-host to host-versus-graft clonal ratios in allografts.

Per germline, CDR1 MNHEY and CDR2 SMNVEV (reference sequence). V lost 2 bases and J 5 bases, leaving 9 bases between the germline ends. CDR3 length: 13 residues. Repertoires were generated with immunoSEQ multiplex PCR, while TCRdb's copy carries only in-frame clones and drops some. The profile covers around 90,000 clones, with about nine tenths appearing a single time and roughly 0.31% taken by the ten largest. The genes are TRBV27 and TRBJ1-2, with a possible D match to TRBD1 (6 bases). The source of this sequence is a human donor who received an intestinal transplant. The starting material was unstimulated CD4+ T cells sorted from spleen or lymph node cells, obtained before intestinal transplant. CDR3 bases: TGTGCCAGCAGTTTAAGGGGGTTTTATGGCTACACCTTC. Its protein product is CASSLRGFYGYTF.